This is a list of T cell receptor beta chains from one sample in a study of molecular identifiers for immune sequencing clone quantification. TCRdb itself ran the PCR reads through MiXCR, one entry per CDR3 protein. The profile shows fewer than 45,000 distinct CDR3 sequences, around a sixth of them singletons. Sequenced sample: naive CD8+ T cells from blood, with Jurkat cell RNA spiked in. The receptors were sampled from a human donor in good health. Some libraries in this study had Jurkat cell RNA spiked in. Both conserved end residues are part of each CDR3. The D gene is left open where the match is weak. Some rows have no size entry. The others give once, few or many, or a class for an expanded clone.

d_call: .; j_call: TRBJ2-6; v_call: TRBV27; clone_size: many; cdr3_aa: CASSLRGGGANVLTF; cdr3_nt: TGTGCCAGCAGTTTAAGGGGAGGTGGGGCCAACGTCCTGACTTTC
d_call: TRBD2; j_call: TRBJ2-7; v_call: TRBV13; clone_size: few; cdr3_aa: CASSLGTSGPYEQYF; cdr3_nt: TGTGCCAGCAGCTTAGGGACTAGCGGCCCCTACGAGCAGTACTTC
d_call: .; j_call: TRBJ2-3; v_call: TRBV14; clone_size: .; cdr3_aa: CASSMGLGRTDTQYF; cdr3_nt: TGTGCCAGCAGCATGGGGTTAGGACGCACAGATACGCAGTATTTT
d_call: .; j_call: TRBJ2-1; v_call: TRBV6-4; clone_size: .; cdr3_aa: CASSDSRQETYNEQFF; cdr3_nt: TGTGCCAGCAGTGACTCCAGACAGGAGACCTACAATGAGCAGTTCTTC
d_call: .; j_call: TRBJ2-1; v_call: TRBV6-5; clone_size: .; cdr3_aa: CASALRNEQFF; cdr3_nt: TGTGCCAGCGCGCTGAGGAATGAGCAGTTCTTC
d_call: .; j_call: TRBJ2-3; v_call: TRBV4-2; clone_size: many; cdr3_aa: CASSDYGATLFF; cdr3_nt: TGTGCCAGCAGCGACTACGGGGCCACCCTTTTTTTT
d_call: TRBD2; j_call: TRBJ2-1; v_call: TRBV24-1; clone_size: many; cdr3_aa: CATSDLAGGNNEQFF; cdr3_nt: TGTGCCACCAGTGATTTAGCGGGAGGGAACAATGAGCAGTTCTTC
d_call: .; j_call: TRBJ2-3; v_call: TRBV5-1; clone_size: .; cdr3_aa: CASSLGDDTQYF; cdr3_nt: TGCGCCAGCAGCTTGGGGGACGATACGCAGTATTTT
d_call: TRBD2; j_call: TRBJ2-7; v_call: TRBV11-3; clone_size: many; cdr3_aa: CASSGREKEEQYF; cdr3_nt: TGTGCCAGCAGCGGGCGGGAGAAGGAAGAGCAGTACTTC
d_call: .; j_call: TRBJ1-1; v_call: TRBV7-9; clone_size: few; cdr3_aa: CASSLARGFTEAFF; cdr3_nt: TGTGCCAGCAGCTTAGCGCGAGGGTTCACTGAAGCTTTCTTT
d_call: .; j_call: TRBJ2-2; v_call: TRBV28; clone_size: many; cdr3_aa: CASSWENTGELFF; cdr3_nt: TGTGCCAGCAGTTGGGAGAACACCGGGGAGCTGTTTTTT
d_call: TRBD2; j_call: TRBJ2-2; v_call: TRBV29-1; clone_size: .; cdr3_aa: CSVDGGLASGELFF; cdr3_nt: TGCAGCGTTGACGGGGGACTAGCTTCCGGGGAGCTGTTTTTT
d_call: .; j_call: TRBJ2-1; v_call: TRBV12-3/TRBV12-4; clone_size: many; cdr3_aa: CASSLGGLSINEQFF; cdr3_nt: TGTGCCAGCAGCCTAGGTGGACTTTCAATAAATGAGCAGTTCTTC
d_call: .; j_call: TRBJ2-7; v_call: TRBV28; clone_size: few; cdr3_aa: CASSYPQGRSYEQYF; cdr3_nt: TGTGCCAGCAGCTACCCACAGGGAAGGTCCTACGAGCAGTACTTC
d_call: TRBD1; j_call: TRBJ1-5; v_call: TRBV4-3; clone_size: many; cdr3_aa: CASSQDLGTVSNQPQHF; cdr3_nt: TGCGCCAGCAGCCAAGATTTGGGGACAGTTAGCAATCAGCCCCAGCATTTT
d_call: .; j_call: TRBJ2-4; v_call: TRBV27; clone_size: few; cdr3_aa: CASSLSGWVAKNIQYF; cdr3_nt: TGTGCCAGCAGTTTATCAGGATGGGTAGCCAAAAACATTCAGTACTTC
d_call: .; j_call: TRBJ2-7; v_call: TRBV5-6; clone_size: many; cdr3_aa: CASSLSGPFEQYF; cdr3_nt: TGTGCCAGCAGCTTAAGCGGGCCCTTCGAGCAGTACTTC
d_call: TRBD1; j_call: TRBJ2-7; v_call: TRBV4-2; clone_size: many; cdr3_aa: CASSQDDRDSYEQYF; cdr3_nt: TGTGCCAGCAGCCAAGACGACAGGGACTCCTACGAGCAGTACTTC
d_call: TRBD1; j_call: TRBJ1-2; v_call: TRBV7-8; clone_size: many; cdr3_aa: CASSLDRVGLHGYGYTF; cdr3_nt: TGTGCCAGCAGCCTTGACAGGGTAGGCCTTCACGGCTATGGCTACACCTTC
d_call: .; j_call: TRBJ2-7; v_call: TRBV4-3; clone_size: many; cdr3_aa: CASSQEVGAYSYEQYF; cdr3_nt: TGCGCCAGCAGCCAAGAAGTAGGGGCCTACTCCTACGAGCAGTACTTC
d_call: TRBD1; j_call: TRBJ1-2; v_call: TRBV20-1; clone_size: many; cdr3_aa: CSATPRQGSDYGYTF; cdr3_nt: TGCAGTGCTACTCCAAGACAGGGCTCTGACTATGGCTACACCTTC
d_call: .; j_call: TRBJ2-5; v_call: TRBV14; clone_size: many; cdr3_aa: CASSLWTEETQYF; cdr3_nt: TGTGCCAGCAGTCTTTGGACGGAAGAGACCCAGTACTTC
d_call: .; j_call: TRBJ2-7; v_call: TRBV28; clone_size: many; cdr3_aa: CASSLGGAVEQYF; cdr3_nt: TGTGCCAGCAGTTTAGGGGGGGCGGTCGAGCAGTACTTC
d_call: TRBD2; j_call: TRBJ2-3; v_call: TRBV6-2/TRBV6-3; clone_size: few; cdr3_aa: CASSLGLAGSADTQYF; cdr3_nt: TGTGCCAGCAGCCTCGGACTAGCGGGATCTGCAGATACGCAGTATTTT
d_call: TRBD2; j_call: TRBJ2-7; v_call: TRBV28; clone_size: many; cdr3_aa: CASSWAPSGIAYEQYF; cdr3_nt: TGTGCCAGCAGTTGGGCACCTAGCGGGATTGCCTACGAGCAGTACTTC
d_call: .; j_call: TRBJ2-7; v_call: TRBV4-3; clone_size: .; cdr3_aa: CASSQKTGGYEQYF; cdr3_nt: TGCGCCAGCAGCCAGAAGACCGGTGGTTACGAGCAGTACTTC
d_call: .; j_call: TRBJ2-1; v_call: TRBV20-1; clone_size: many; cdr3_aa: CSARDRVHSYNEQFF; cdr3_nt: TGCAGTGCTAGAGATAGGGTACATTCCTACAATGAGCAGTTCTTC